This T cell receptor beta chain originates from a study of T cell changes during pregnancy in multiple sclerosis. Only in-frame clones appear in the TCRdb table, and some are missing; sequencing was by immunoSEQ multiplex PCR. This table has around 50,000 clones, 92% appearing once. The CDR3 runs to 14 residues. CDR1 and CDR2 from the germline V gene are SGHRS and YFSETQ. The V gene end was trimmed by 0 bases and the J gene end by 9 bases; junction bases not matched to a gene: 6. Sequenced here: CD4+ T cells from peripheral blood mononuclear cells, sampled after pregnancy. V gene TRBV5-1 combines with J gene TRBJ2-1, with 7 bases fitting TRBD1. The sequence was obtained from a female donor in good health, enrolled as a control in a pregnancy study. In nucleotides, the CDR3 is TGCGCCAGCAGCTTGGAGGGACAGAAGTCTGAGCAGTTCTTC. Amino acids: CASSLEGQKSEQFF.